This T cell receptor beta chain was retrieved from a study of neurological immune-mediated disorders. This clonotype occurred many times. Blood bank volunteers in Maryland, USA, served as healthy controls. The study built sorted libraries from 1 million CD4+ or CD8+ T cells. Germline loops: CDR1 SGHRS, CDR2 YFSETQ. Trimming stripped 2 bases from V and 1 base from J, with 5 bases between. The CDR3 length is 13 residues. 5'RACE generated cDNA with 10-nucleotide random UMIs. TCRdb processed the 5' RACE reads anew with MiXCR; each CDR3 protein has one entry. The repertoire holds 40,000 or so distinct CDR3 sequences, with approximately 5% as singletons.

This TCR was recovered from a man younger than 30 in good health. Sequences were obtained from CD4+ T cells from blood. The gene calls are TRBV5-1 and TRBJ2-3, with D unclear. The CDR3 nucleotides read TGCGCCAGCAGCTTCGGACGCACAGATACGCAGTATTTT. As protein: CASSFGRTDTQYF.